This TCR beta chain was documented in a study of tumor-infiltrating lymphocytes in oesophageal squamous cell carcinoma. One entry per CDR3 protein, called by TCRdb with MiXCR from the PCR reads. Of approximately 11,000 distinct CDR3 sequences in the sample, under 60% were seen once. This clonotype is classed as medium-sized. Between the trimmed V and J ends, which lost 5 bases and 4 bases, there was a span of 18 bases. Germline V CDR1 and CDR2: SGHTA, FQGNSA. The CDR3 length is 15 residues. Sample: esophageal tumor tissue. The TCR originated in a female donor with esophageal squamous cell carcinoma. This rearrangement joins TRBV7-2 to TRBJ2-7, with a tentative D call TRBD2 (7 bases). CDR3 nucleotides: TGTGCCAGCAGCCCCTTCGAGGGGGGGCCGTACGAGCAGTACTTC. Translated: CASSPFEGGPYEQYF.